A single sample gave rise to the 31 T cell receptor beta chains below, sequenced in a study of OX40 agonist ivuxolimab in advanced cancers. Clones were sequenced by immunoSEQ multiplex PCR, and TCRdb holds only the in-frame ones, with some missing. The data show approximately 74,000 clones, around 85% seen once. Sequences were derived from CD4+ or CD8+ T cells sorted from blood, sampled in a trial of the OX40 agonist ivuxolimab. These receptors all come from an adult with an advanced solid tumor such as melanoma, head and neck, liver or kidney cancer.

The chain is built from TRBV28 and TRBJ1-2, with 7 bases identical to TRBD1. The V gene's germline CDR1 is MDHEN and CDR2 SYDVKM. The CDR3 sequence is 12 residues long. The J segment lost 13 bases and the V segment lost 4 bases, leaving 9 bases of the junction unmatched. CDR3 protein: CASSSDRPSFTF. CDR3 bases: TGTGCCAGCAGTTCGGACAGGCCTTCTTTCACCTTC.

The chain couples TRBV9 to TRBJ1-3, with 7 nucleotides matching TRBD1. Looked up from germline, CDR1 is SGDLS and CDR2 is YYNGEE. Trimming took 0 bases from V and 0 from J; bases not matched to a gene: 12. This CDR3 is built from 19 residues. The CDR3 region is CASSVVRDRTSYSGNTIYF. Here the CDR3 DNA reads TGTGCCAGCAGCGTAGTAAGGGACAGAACAAGTTACTCTGGAAACACCATATATTTT.

The rearrangement joins TRBV21-1 to TRBJ2-7. TRBV21-1 is marked as a pseudogene. The CDR3 loop spans 18 amino acids. CDR3 sequence reads: CASSKVGWRDTGSYEQYF. CDR3 bases: TGTGCCAGCAGCAAAGTAGGGTGGCGGGACACAGGCTCCTACGAGCAGTACTTC.

In DNA, the CDR3 is TGTGCCAGTAGCATTAACGGAGGGGACACCGGGGAGCTGTTTTTT. Amino acids: CASSINGGDTGELFF. The chain recombines TRBV19 with TRBJ2-2; tentative D call: TRBD2 (6 bases). The CDR3 contains 15 residues. V lost 6 bases to trimming and J lost 3 bases, with 14 bases between them. Germline V gene sequence: CDR1 LNHDA, CDR2 SQIVND (reference sequence). Drawing the rest from reference TRBV19 and TRBJ2-2, the complete variable domain is DGGITQSPKYLFRKEGQNVTLSCEQNLNHDAMYWYRQDPGQGLRLIYYSQIVNDFQKGDIAEGYSVSREKKESFPLTVTSAQKNPTAFYLCASSINGGDTGELFFGEGSRLTVL.

The chain uses TRBV28 and TRBJ1-1; D is unclear. The germline V and J ends were trimmed by 5 bases and 1 base, with 8 bases remaining between them. The CDR3 is 13 residues long. The germline V gene encodes CDR1 MDHEN and CDR2 SYDVKM. The CDR3 loop reads CASSETGNTEAFF. CDR3 nucleotide sequence: TGTGCCAGCAGTGAGACCGGGAACACTGAAGCTTTCTTT.

A single count supports this clone. The V call is TRBV5-4, the J call TRBJ1-3, with 12 bases fitting TRBD1. This CDR3 comprises 16 residues. Germline V gene data show CDR1 as SGHNT and CDR2 as YYREEE (reference sequence). V lost 4 bases, J lost 4 bases, and 6 bases stayed unmatched. The CDR3 DNA reads as TGTGCCAGCAGCCCGGGGGGACAGGGGGCAGGAAACACCATATATTTT. Amino acids: CASSPGGQGAGNTIYF.

This chain uses TRBV30 with TRBJ1-1; 9 positions match TRBD1. Germline CDR1 GTSNPN, CDR2 SVGIG (reference sequence). With V trimmed by 5 bases and J by 5 bases, 6 bases remained unmatched. This CDR3 contains 13 residues. CDR3 protein: CAWEQGAKTEAFF. The CDR3 coding sequence is TGTGCCTGGGAACAGGGGGCAAAAACTGAAGCTTTCTTT.

The chain combines TRBV7-2 with TRBJ1-5; D perhaps matches TRBD1 (5 bases). This CDR3 has 17 amino acids. Trimming pared 1 base from V and 1 base from J, leaving 14 bases between. Germline V gene data show CDR1 as SGHTA and CDR2 as FQGNSA. The CDR3 loop reads CASSLGVGVWSNQPQHF. The CDR3 DNA follows: TGTGCCAGCAGCTTAGGGGTGGGGGTATGGAGCAATCAGCCCCAGCATTTT.

The chain combines TRBV2 with TRBJ1-5; a weak D match, TRBD1 (6 bases). Germline assignment: CDR1 SNHLY and CDR2 FYNNEI. V lost 5 bases, J lost 3 bases, and 14 bases lay in between. The CDR3 totals 15 residues. For the CDR3, the DNA is TGTGCCAGCAGTATTACAGGGAAAACCAATCAGCCCCAGCATTTT. It yields the protein CASSITGKTNQPQHF.

This chain uses TRBV28 with TRBJ2-3; TRBD2 aligns across 10 bases. The CDR3 has 15 amino acids. V trimming: 2 bases; J trimming: 3 bases; junction bases outside the gene matches: 2. CDR1 and CDR2 from the germline V gene are MDHEN and SYDVKM. CDR3 sequence: CASSLSSGGTDTQYF. The CDR3, as DNA: TGTGCCAGCAGTTTAAGTAGCGGGGGGACAGATACGCAGTATTTT.

The chain employs TRBV6-1 and TRBJ2-1; a weak D match, TRBD2 (5 bases). Trimming left V 1 base short and J 4 bases short, with 14 bases between. The CDR3 is 16 amino acids. The V gene's germline CDR1 is MNHNS and CDR2 SASEGT. The CDR3 DNA follows: TGTGCCAGCAGTGAAGGTCGAGCGGTACGTTACAATGAGCAGTTCTTC. Protein: CASSEGRAVRYNEQFF.

This chain joins TRBV6-1 and TRBJ1-5; D is perhaps TRBD1 (5 bases). Trimming removed 0 bases from V and 2 bases from J, with 11 bases in between. CDR1 is MNHNS and CDR2 is SASEGT in the germline V gene. The CDR3 sequence is 16 residues long. The CDR3 reads CASSEAAGGGNQPQHF. In DNA, the CDR3 is TGTGCCAGCAGTGAAGCAGCGGGGGGAGGCAATCAGCCCCAGCATTTT.

The V gene is TRBV19, the J gene TRBJ2-3, with TRBD1 identical over 8 bases. Germline V gene sequence: CDR1 LNHDA, CDR2 SQIVND (reference sequence). The J segment lost 1 base and the V segment lost 3 bases, leaving 3 bases of the junction unmatched. The CDR3 runs 15 residues. The CDR3 protein is CASSMDRVRTDTQYF. The CDR3 DNA sequence: TGTGCCAGTAGTATGGACAGGGTCCGCACAGATACGCAGTATTTT.

The chain recombines TRBV5-1 with TRBJ2-7, with unresolved D. V lost 3 bases, J lost 3 bases, and 4 bases lay in between. The CDR3 is 11 amino acids. Germline V CDR1 and CDR2: SGHRS, YFSETQ. The CDR3 nucleotides are TGCGCCAGCAGCTCTAACTACGAGCAGTACTTC. Its translation is CASSSNYEQYF.

About this clone: Other DNA sequences in this specimen translate into the identical CDR3. The gene calls are TRBV9 and TRBJ1-5; no clear D. This CDR3 has 13 residues. V was trimmed by 0 bases and J by 5 bases, leaving 6 bases between them. Germline V gene sequence: CDR1 SGDLS, CDR2 YYNGEE. The CDR3 nucleotides are TGTGCCAGCAGCGTAGAGGGATATCAGCCCCAGCATTTT. As protein: CASSVEGYQPQHF.

The genes are TRBV30 and TRBJ2-3; no reliable D call. V was cut by 0 bases and J by 6 bases, with 4 bases left in between. This CDR3 is built from 11 residues. The germline CDR1 and CDR2 sequences are GTSNPN and SVGIG (reference sequence). The CDR3 spells CAWSVPDTQYF. CDR3 DNA sequence: TGTGCCTGGAGTGTACCCGATACGCAGTATTTT. Full variable domain (missing parts from reference TRBV30 and TRBJ2-3): SQTIHQWPATLVQPVGSPLSLECTVEGTSNPNLYWYRQAAGRGLQLLFYSVGIGQISSEVPQNLSASRPQDRQFILSSKKLLLSDSGFYLCAWSVPDTQYFGPGTRLTVL.

The chain joins TRBV6-5 to TRBJ1-1; D unresolved. V was pared by 8 bases and J by 5 bases, with 15 bases between. Germline CDR1 MNHEY, CDR2 SVGAGI. The CDR3 is 13 residues long. The CDR3 reads CASLDDAMTEAFF. The CDR3 DNA reads as TGTGCCAGCTTGGACGACGCCATGACTGAAGCTTTCTTT.

The V and J genes are TRBV15 and TRBJ1-2, with D perhaps matching TRBD1 (5 bases). In germline, CDR1 is LNHNV, CDR2 YYDKDF (reference sequence). The CDR3 is made up of 15 amino acids. Trimming left V 2 bases short and J 5 bases short, with 15 bases between. CDR3 residues: CATSRPGTATYGYTF. The CDR3 nucleotides are TGTGCCACCAGCAGACCTGGGACGGCAACGTATGGCTACACCTTC.

This clone was recorded once. The rearrangement links TRBV10-2 to TRBJ2-4; weak D call: TRBD1 (6 bases). This CDR3 is 12 amino acids long. Germline lookup yields CDR1 WSHSY and CDR2 SAAADI. Trimming left V 6 bases short and J 7 bases short, with 10 bases between. This chain's CDR3 is CASRDQGNIQYF. The CDR3 DNA is TGCGCCAGCAGAGACCAGGGGAACATTCAGTACTTC.

The chain uses TRBV5-1 and TRBJ1-5; weak D call: TRBD1 (5 bases). The CDR3 covers 13 residues. Trimming took off 0 bases at V and 6 bases at J, with 7 bases between the two ends. Germline V lookup: CDR1 SGHRS, CDR2 YFSETQ. DNA of the CDR3: TGCGCCAGCAGCTTGGAAGGGACTCAGCCCCAGCATTTT. Translating gives CASSLEGTQPQHF.

For the CDR3, the DNA is TGTGCCATCAGTGGAGGGACAGTCTCTGGGGCCAACGTCCTGACTTTC. Residues: CAISGGTVSGANVLTF. The chain combines TRBV10-3 with TRBJ2-6, with 7 positions matching TRBD1. The CDR3 consists of 16 residues. Trimming at V came to 4 bases and at J to 0 bases, leaving 3 bases not matched to a gene. Per the germline V gene, CDR1 is ENHRY and CDR2 is SYGVKD.

The rearrangement links TRBV7-2 to TRBJ2-7; no firm D call. This CDR3 has 14 residues. V was cut by 5 bases and J by 2 bases, with 13 bases left in between. Germline CDR1 SGHTA, CDR2 FQGNSA. The CDR3 bases are TGTGCCAGCAGCCCGAACCCCCGTACCTACGAGCAGTACTTC. It yields the protein CASSPNPRTYEQYF.

The chain's CDR3 is CASSFGLANEQFF. The CDR3 DNA is TGTGCCAGCAGCTTCGGACTAGCCAATGAGCAGTTCTTC. V is TRBV7-3 and J is TRBJ2-1; 8 bases are shared with TRBD2. The CDR3 is 13 residues long. V trimming: 3 bases; J trimming: 6 bases; junction bases outside the gene matches: 1. Germline CDR1 is SGHTA and CDR2 is FQGTGA.

The rearrangement uses TRBV19 and TRBJ1-1; D is undetermined. This CDR3 is built from 13 residues. CDR1 is LNHDA, CDR2 SQIVND, per germline (reference sequence). The V and J ends lost 4 bases and 5 bases respectively, with 11 bases between them. The CDR3 nucleotides read TGTGCCAGTAGTAGGAAGACGGAAACTGAAGCTTTCTTT. Protein sequence: CASSRKTETEAFF. Looking up the rest from reference TRBV19 and TRBJ1-1 gives the full variable domain: DGGITQSPKYLFRKEGQNVTLSCEQNLNHDAMYWYRQDPGQGLRLIYYSQIVNDFQKGDIAEGYSVSREKKESFPLTVTSAQKNPTAFYLCASSRKTETEAFFGQGTRLTVV.

CDR3 protein: CAISANRGPNTDTQYF. Here the CDR3 DNA reads TGTGCCATCAGTGCAAACAGGGGCCCGAACACAGATACGCAGTATTTT. The chain links TRBV10-3 to TRBJ2-3, with 7 bases lining up with TRBD1. The J segment lost 2 bases and the V segment lost 4 bases, leaving 9 bases of the junction unmatched. CDR3 length equals 16 residues. The germline CDR1 and CDR2 sequences are ENHRY and SYGVKD.

The J gene is TRBJ1-6, the V gene TRBV6-5; no firm D call. The CDR3 totals 15 residues. CDR1 and CDR2 from the germline V gene are MNHEY and SVGAGI. The V gene lost 0 bases and the J gene lost 8 bases, with 11 bases spanning the gap. CDR3 nucleotides: TGTGCCAGCAGTTACTCGAGACCACGGGATTCACCCCTCCACTTT. As protein: CASSYSRPRDSPLHF.

The chain carries TRBV5-1 and TRBJ2-5; TRBD1 might be the D (5 bases). Germline CDR1 reads SGHRS; CDR2 reads YFSETQ. CDR3 length: 14 residues. The V gene lost 0 bases and the J gene lost 4 bases, with 10 bases spanning the gap. Here the CDR3 reads CASSLAWQGETQYF. The CDR3, as DNA: TGCGCCAGCAGCTTGGCCTGGCAGGGAGAGACCCAGTACTTC.

This CDR3 is CASSLTSGDTEAFF. The CDR3 nucleotides read TGTGCCAGTAGTTTGACCTCAGGGGACACTGAAGCTTTCTTT. This chain connects TRBV19 to TRBJ1-1, with a tentative D call TRBD1 (6 bases). Trimming took 5 bases from V and 3 from J, leaving 13 bases between them. Germline V lookup: CDR1 LNHDA, CDR2 SQIVND (reference sequence). This CDR3 is built from 14 residues. Drawing the rest from reference TRBV19 and TRBJ1-1, the complete variable domain is DGGITQSPKYLFRKEGQNVTLSCEQNLNHDAMYWYRQDPGQGLRLIYYSQIVNDFQKGDIAEGYSVSREKKESFPLTVTSAQKNPTAFYLCASSLTSGDTEAFFGQGTRLTVV.

The chain is built from TRBV7-8 and TRBJ1-5; D is possibly TRBD1 (6 bases). The CDR3 extends over 18 amino acids. CDR1 and CDR2 (germline): SGHVS, FQNEAQ. Between the trimmed V and J ends, which lost 5 bases and 0 bases, there was a span of 20 bases. Here the CDR3 DNA reads TGTGCCAGCAGCGACCGGGGCAGGGGCTCTTATAGCAATCAGCCCCAGCATTTT. It encodes CASSDRGRGSYSNQPQHF.

This rearrangement joins TRBV6-6 to TRBJ1-2; 7 bases fit TRBD1. With V trimmed by 5 bases and J by 7 bases, 10 bases remained unmatched. The germline V gene has CDR1 MNHNY and CDR2 SVGAGI (reference sequence). The CDR3 totals 14 residues. The chain's CDR3 is CASSARQGSFGYTF. The CDR3 DNA reads as TGTGCCAGCAGTGCCCGACAGGGTTCTTTTGGCTACACCTTC.

The rearrangement uses TRBV9 and TRBJ1-1; D is unclear. Germline assignment: CDR1 SGDLS and CDR2 YYNGEE. The CDR3 is 13 residues long. Trimming took off 3 bases at V and 5 bases at J, with 11 bases between the two ends. CDR3 protein: CASSDSGVTEAFF. CDR3 sequence (DNA): TGTGCCAGCAGCGATTCCGGGGTAACTGAAGCTTTCTTT.